The sample holds a few counts of the clone carrying this T cell receptor beta chain. The entire patient cohort was treatment-naive prior to thyroid surgery. The sample comes from a study of metastatic and nonmetastatic thyroid tumors. This CDR3 has 17 amino acids. Germline V gene sequence: CDR1 MNHEY, CDR2 SMNVEV (reference sequence). Trimming stripped 5 bases from V and 0 bases from J, with 19 bases between. TCRdb called clones again from the PCR reads with MiXCR. The table has some 83,000 clones, around an eighth seen once. The TCR originated in a female donor with papillary thyroid cancer or a benign thyroid nodule (not recorded which). Some clones in this sample may be carry-over from other donors' samples. The chain joins TRBV27 to TRBJ1-1; the D is unclear. Sequenced input: tumor tissue. The CDR3, as DNA: TGTGCCAGCAGTCAGGTCGATGGACCCGGGGTGAACACTGAAGCTTTCTTT. This encodes CASSQVDGPGVNTEAFF.